This T cell receptor beta chain was obtained from a study of metastatic and nonmetastatic thyroid tumors. No patient received treatment before thyroid surgery. This clone was counted at least ten times. Its antigen remains unidentified. TCRdb re-analyzed the PCR reads through MiXCR. The repertoire has approximately 22,000 clones, approximately 16% of them found once; the top ten carry over 9.5%. Regarding the study as a whole: For both blood and tumor, malignant thyroid tumors reportedly showed significantly higher TCR beta diversity than benign nodules did.

This TCR was sampled from a female donor with papillary thyroid cancer or a benign thyroid nodule (not recorded which). Some clones in this sample may be carry-over from other donors' samples. Sequenced material: tumor tissue.

CDR3 sequence reads: CASSLRAGGPSTDTQYF. DNA of the CDR3: TGTGCCAGCAGCTTAAGGGCGGGGGGGCCGAGCACAGATACGCAGTATTTT. The chain recombines TRBV13 with TRBJ2-3; 9 positions agree with TRBD2. Trimming took 2 bases from V and 0 from J; bases not matched to a gene: 6. The germline CDR1 and CDR2 sequences are PRHDT and FYEKMQ (reference sequence). This CDR3 comprises 17 residues.